This T cell receptor (beta chain) was sequenced for a study of naive and memory T cell subsets. Study findings and constraints: Potentially, T cell activation and differentiation skew this RNA-based measurement.

Whole-blood samples were roughly 2.3 ml of peripheral blood from healthy adult volunteers. TCR cDNA received a 3' ligated oligonucleotide that carried a UMI. Unsorted total RNA, about 1 to 1,100 ng, was DNase treated before reverse transcription. CDR1 is MNHEY, CDR2 SMNVEV, per germline (reference sequence). CDR3 length: 16 residues. The germline V and J ends were trimmed by 6 bases and 4 bases, with 19 bases remaining between them. For blood and skin samples, reverse transcription used TCR alpha and beta constant primers. Amplification of ligated cDNA took four PCR rounds with SP2 and nested alpha and beta constant primers. TCRdb itself ran the 5' RACE reads through MiXCR, one entry per CDR3 protein. The sample lists about 25,000 distinct CDR3 sequences, around 25% occurring once. This clonotype was seen only once. Its antigen is unknown.

The receptor's source is a female donor in good health. The genes are TRBV27 and TRBJ2-1, with D tentatively TRBD2 (7 bases). This CDR3 is CASRGGTSGKYNEQFF. CDR3 bases: TGTGCCAGCAGAGGGGGGACAAGCGGGAAATACAATGAGCAGTTCTTC.